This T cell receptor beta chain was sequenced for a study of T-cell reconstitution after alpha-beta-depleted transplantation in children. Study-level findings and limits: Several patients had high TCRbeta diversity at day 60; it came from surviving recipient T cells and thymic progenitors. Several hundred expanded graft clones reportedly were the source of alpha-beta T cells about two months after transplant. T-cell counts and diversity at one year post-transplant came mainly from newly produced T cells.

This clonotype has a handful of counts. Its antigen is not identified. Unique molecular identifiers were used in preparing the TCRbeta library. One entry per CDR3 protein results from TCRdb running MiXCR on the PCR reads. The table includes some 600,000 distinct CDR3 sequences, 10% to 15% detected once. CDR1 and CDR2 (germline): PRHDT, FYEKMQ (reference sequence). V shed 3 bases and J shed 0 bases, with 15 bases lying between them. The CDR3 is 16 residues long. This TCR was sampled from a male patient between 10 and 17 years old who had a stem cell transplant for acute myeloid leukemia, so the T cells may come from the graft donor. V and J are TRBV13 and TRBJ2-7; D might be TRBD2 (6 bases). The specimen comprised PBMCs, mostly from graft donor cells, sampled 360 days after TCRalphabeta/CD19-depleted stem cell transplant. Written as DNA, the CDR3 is TGTGCCAGCAGCTTGGGAGCGGGCGCACTCTCCTACGAGCAGTACTTC. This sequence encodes CASSLGAGALSYEQYF.